These T cell receptor beta chains were read from a single sample in a study of regulatory T cells in long-lasting Graves disease. TCRdb re-called the multiplex PCR reads with MiXCR, one entry per CDR3 protein. Here the sample spans 350,000 to 550,000 distinct CDR3 sequences, approximately 14% being singletons. The same sample was also studied in work on T cells in Graves' hyperthyroidism and ophthalmopathy.

Source: peripheral blood mononuclear cells (PBMCs), taken at new diagnosis, from a patient treated with antithyroid drugs. The receptors derive from a woman aged 50 to 60 with Graves disease. Each CDR3 is given with its conserved first and last residue. D genes are given only for firm matches. Rows may omit the clone size; those that give it use once, few, many or a size class.

clone size,J gene,CDR3 length,D gene,V gene,CDR3 protein,CDR3 DNA
many,TRBJ2-1,15,.,TRBV14,CASILRGVSYNEQFF,TGTGCCAGCATCCTCCGAGGGGTCTCCTACAATGAGCAGTTCTTC
many,TRBJ2-3,15,.,TRBV6-5,CASSYSPQRVDTQYF,TGTGCCAGCAGTTACTCACCTCAGCGTGTTGATACGCAGTATTTT
few,TRBJ2-2,20,TRBD1,TRBV7-3,CASSVHHFPGQSSNTGELFF,TGTGCCAGCAGCGTCCACCATTTTCCGGGACAGAGCTCGAACACCGGGGAGCTGTTTTTT
.,TRBJ1-4,14,.,TRBV10-2,CASSGGATNEKLFF,TGCGCCAGCAGTGGGGGGGCAACTAATGAAAAACTGTTTTTT
.,TRBJ2-7,15,TRBD1,TRBV27,CASSSGQGRKREQYF,TGTGCCAGCAGTTCAGGACAGGGTCGAAAGCGCGAGCAGTACTTC
many,TRBJ2-7,15,TRBD1,TRBV18,CASSPPGQGTYEQYF,TGTGCCAGCTCACCACCCGGACAGGGCACCTACGAGCAGTACTTC
many,TRBJ2-5,14,TRBD2,TRBV2,CASRNSGNQETQYF,TGTGCCAGCAGGAATAGCGGGAACCAAGAGACCCAGTACTTC
many,TRBJ1-2,13,TRBD1,TRBV28,CASRSDRVGGYTF,TGTGCCAGCCGATCAGACAGGGTAGGCGGCTACACCTTC
many,TRBJ1-4,14,.,TRBV2,CASSEWRTNEKLFF,TGTGCCAGCAGTGAATGGCGGACTAATGAAAAACTGTTTTTT
.,TRBJ2-7,14,.,TRBV5-5,CASSLAPVSYEQYF,TGTGCCAGCAGCTTGGCCCCGGTTTCCTACGAGCAGTACTTC
many,TRBJ2-1,17,TRBD2,TRBV3-1,CASSRLAGGGPYNEQFF,TGTGCCAGCAGCCGTCTAGCGGGCGGAGGTCCCTACAATGAGCAGTTCTTC
.,TRBJ2-3,13,.,TRBV3-1,CASGPTGTDTQYF,TGTGCCAGCGGCCCGACCGGCACAGATACGCAGTATTTT
many,TRBJ2-3,15,TRBD2,TRBV3-1,CASSPPGLDTDTQYF,TGTGCCAGCAGCCCACCGGGACTAGACACAGATACGCAGTATTTT
.,TRBJ1-2,15,.,TRBV27,CASSLDAGANYGYTF,TGTGCCAGCAGTTTAGATGCAGGGGCCAACTATGGCTACACCTTC
many,TRBJ2-2,18,TRBD1,TRBV28,CASSKGQGAAWSTGELFF,TGTGCCAGCAGTAAGGGACAGGGTGCGGCCTGGAGCACCGGGGAGCTGTTTTTT
many,TRBJ2-7,10,.,TRBV29-1,CSVRGYEQYF,TGCAGCGTCAGGGGCTACGAGCAGTACTTC
.,TRBJ2-7,15,TRBD2,TRBV9,CAGSVGTSGYYEQYF,TGTGCCGGCAGCGTCGGGACTAGCGGGTACTACGAGCAGTACTTC
few,TRBJ2-5,16,TRBD2,TRBV5-1,CASSSTSGKLQETQYF,TGCGCCAGCAGCTCGACTAGCGGGAAACTACAAGAGACCCAGTACTTC
.,TRBJ2-1,15,TRBD2,TRBV11-2,CAGSSQREGMNEQFF,TGTGCCGGCAGCTCGCAGCGGGAGGGTATGAATGAGCAGTTCTTC
few,TRBJ2-3,16,.,TRBV12-3/TRBV12-4,CASSLVLRGVTDTQYF,TGTGCCAGCAGTTTGGTTTTGCGGGGTGTCACAGATACGCAGTATTTT
many,TRBJ2-1,16,.,TRBV12-5,CASGPYLPGPNNEQFF,TGTGCTAGTGGTCCCTATCTCCCGGGTCCAAACAATGAGCAGTTCTTC
few,TRBJ2-1,16,TRBD1,TRBV7-8,CASSLADREIWNEQFF,TGTGCCAGCAGCTTAGCTGACAGGGAAATTTGGAATGAGCAGTTCTTC
.,TRBJ2-7,14,.,TRBV20-1,CSARATGLPYEQYF,TGCAGTGCTAGGGCGACGGGCCTCCCCTACGAGCAGTACTTC
.,TRBJ1-6,13,.,TRBV20-1,CSARSARNSPLHF,TGCAGTGCTAGATCGGCAAGGAATTCACCCCTCCACTTT
few,TRBJ1-1,14,.,TRBV19,CASNSPTENTEAFF,TGTGCCAGTAACTCCCCGACGGAGAACACTGAAGCTTTCTTT
many,TRBJ2-7,15,.,TRBV2,CASSEVPSLGYEQYF,TGTGCCAGCAGTGAAGTCCCTTCTCTAGGGTACGAGCAGTACTTC
many,TRBJ2-5,15,TRBD2,TRBV7-7,CASSLTSGSLGTQYF,TGTGCTAGCAGCCTAACTAGCGGGAGTTTGGGGACCCAGTACTTC
.,TRBJ2-7,15,TRBD2,TRBV5-1,CASSWGLAGGDEQYF,TGCGCCAGCAGCTGGGGACTAGCGGGAGGGGATGAGCAGTACTTC
.,TRBJ1-4,19,TRBD1,TRBV5-1,CASSLAFGQGTVPAGKLFF,TGCGCCAGCAGCTTGGCATTTGGACAGGGAACAGTTCCCGCGGGAAAACTGTTTTTT
.,TRBJ2-5,18,TRBD2,TRBV4-1,CASSHPGTSGRAGKTQYF,TGCGCCAGCAGCCACCCTGGGACTAGCGGGAGGGCCGGGAAGACCCAGTACTTC
few,TRBJ2-7,11,.,TRBV7-9,CASSPSREQYF,TGTGCCAGCAGCCCGTCGCGCGAGCAGTACTTC
few,TRBJ2-2,18,TRBD2,TRBV4-2,CASSQDQNGREPAGELFF,TGTGCCAGCAGCCAAGATCAGAACGGGAGGGAACCAGCCGGGGAGCTGTTTTTT
.,TRBJ2-3,17,.,TRBV30,CAWSDIQSLLITDTKYF,TGTGCCTGGAGTGACATACAGAGCCTTCTTATTACAGATACGAAGTATTTT
few,TRBJ1-2,15,.,TRBV7-2,CASSLVGGGQGGYTF,TGTGCCAGCAGCTTAGTAGGGGGGGGGCAGGGCGGCTACACCTTC
few,TRBJ2-4,15,TRBD1,TRBV6-5,CASSYGQGAKNIQYF,TGTGCCAGCAGTTACGGACAGGGGGCCAAAAACATTCAGTACTTC
many,TRBJ2-1,17,.,TRBV10-1,CASSELRIPVSYNEQFF,TGCGCCAGCAGTGAGTTGCGGATACCGGTCTCCTACAATGAGCAGTTCTTC
many,TRBJ2-3,13,.,TRBV3-1,CASSAPPTDTQYF,TGTGCCAGCAGTGCTCCCCCCACAGATACGCAGTATTTT
few,TRBJ2-3,15,.,TRBV30,CAWSSARGETDTQYF,TGTGCCTGGAGCTCGGCCAGGGGTGAAACAGATACGCAGTATTTT
few,TRBJ1-5,15,.,TRBV19,CASSLIQGFNQPQHF,TGTGCCAGTAGCCTAATACAGGGTTTCAATCAGCCCCAGCATTTT
few,TRBJ2-5,14,.,TRBV28,CASSEQVSEETQYF,TGTGCCAGCAGTGAACAGGTCTCGGAGGAGACCCAGTACTTC
few,TRBJ2-1,16,TRBD2,TRBV9,CASSVGTSGIYNEQFF,TGTGCCAGCAGCGTAGGAACTAGCGGAATCTACAATGAGCAGTTCTTC
few,TRBJ2-2,16,TRBD1,TRBV4-1,CASSHTGARRTGELFF,TGCGCCAGCAGCCATACAGGGGCGCGTCGCACCGGGGAGCTGTTTTTT
many,TRBJ1-4,14,.,TRBV27,CASSFRGTNEKLFF,TGTGCCAGCAGTTTTAGGGGTACTAATGAAAAACTGTTTTTT
few,TRBJ2-2,19,TRBD2,TRBV6-1,CASSENLPGGAGRTGELFF,TGTGCCAGCAGTGAAAATCTTCCGGGAGGTGCGGGGCGCACCGGGGAGCTGTTTTTT
many,TRBJ2-2,17,.,TRBV5-1,CASSFLGDTGASGELFF,TGCGCCAGCAGCTTCCTGGGGGACACCGGGGCTTCCGGGGAGCTGTTTTTT
many,TRBJ2-3,14,TRBD1,TRBV5-1,CASSEGQPTDTQYF,TGCGCCAGCAGCGAGGGACAGCCGACAGATACGCAGTATTTT
once,TRBJ1-2,16,TRBD1,TRBV9,CASSVKGTENHYGYTF,TGTGCCAGCAGCGTAAAGGGGACAGAAAACCACTATGGCTACACCTTC
few,TRBJ1-2,14,TRBD1,TRBV18,CASSPLGGGDGYTF,TGTGCCAGCTCACCATTGGGAGGGGGCGATGGCTACACCTTC
.,TRBJ2-3,16,.,TRBV10-2,CASSSRTLLGTDTQYF,TGCGCCAGCAGTTCGAGGACCCTTCTAGGGACAGATACGCAGTATTTT
many,TRBJ1-6,17,.,TRBV10-3,CAISPSTPGRDNSPLHF,TGTGCCATCAGTCCCTCAACACCGGGACGAGATAATTCACCCCTCCACTTT
many,TRBJ1-1,15,TRBD1,TRBV27,CASSLRQGRRREAFF,TGTGCCAGCAGTCTCAGACAGGGGCGCCGCCGCGAAGCTTTCTTT
few,TRBJ2-1,15,.,TRBV28,CASSWFGGSYNEQFF,TGTGCCAGCAGTTGGTTCGGCGGGTCATACAATGAGCAGTTCTTC
many,TRBJ2-5,11,.,TRBV3-1,CASSAGTRPYF,TGTGCCAGCAGCGCCGGGACTCGCCCTTACTTC
many,TRBJ1-5,17,.,TRBV6-1,CASRASGTLYSNQPQHF,TGTGCCAGCAGAGCCTCCGGGACACTCTATAGCAATCAGCCCCAGCATTTT
few,TRBJ2-3,13,.,TRBV6-2/TRBV6-3,CATRQGLSDTQYF,TGTGCCACCAGACAGGGACTTTCGGATACGCAGTATTTT
many,TRBJ2-1,18,TRBD2,TRBV5-1,CASSPNTGLNRGVREQFF,TGCGCCAGCAGTCCCAATACTGGATTGAACCGGGGGGTACGGGAGCAGTTCTTC
.,TRBJ2-1,15,.,TRBV6-1,CASSRTFSSYNEQFF,TGTGCCAGCAGCAGGACTTTTAGCTCCTACAATGAGCAGTTCTTC
.,TRBJ2-1,14,.,TRBV3-1,CASSRLGLHNEQFF,TGTGCCAGCAGCCGCCTTGGACTGCACAATGAGCAGTTCTTC
few,TRBJ2-7,15,.,TRBV6-2/TRBV6-3,CASTVSRGSSYEQYF,TGTGCCAGCACCGTCTCGAGAGGGTCCTCCTACGAGCAGTACTTC
few,TRBJ2-2,13,.,TRBV27,CASSRGHTGELFF,TGTGCCAGCAGCCGGGGTCACACCGGGGAGCTGTTTTTT